Sequencing of this TCR beta chain was carried out in a study of a mutant IDH1 vaccine in newly diagnosed glioma (TCRdb year 2021). About the study as a whole: Patients were given eight vaccinations, in weeks 1, 3, 5, 7, 11, 15, 19 and 23, which matched visits V03 through V10. Longitudinal TCRB deep sequencing was performed for around 23 treated patients wherever samples were available for exploratory analyses. Prior to enrollment, patients had been given standard therapy consisting of radiotherapy alone, temozolomide alone, or radiochemotherapy with temozolomide, with the combination given to most patients. Of the approximately 30 treated patients, approximately 62% were male and about 40% were female, and a mean age of roughly 40 years was recorded. Vaccination began 4-6 weeks after radiotherapy alone, or alongside temozolomide cycles in the chemotherapy-containing groups. Peripheral blood samples were drawn at six visits, namely V03 (baseline), V05, V07, V10, V12 and V13.

The germline V gene supplies CDR1 LGHNA and CDR2 YSLEER. Inclusive of the bounding cysteine and phenylalanine, the CDR3 is 19 residues long. Kept here is only the CDR3 DNA, which spans 57 bases and is read in frame from base 1. The junction shows trimming of 0 bases on V and 8 bases on J, plus 23 bases between the germline ends. The library was built by means of the immunoSEQ multiplex PCR assay. Following the manufacturer's protocol, the hsTCRB Kit was used to amplify rearranged TCR beta chain sequences. Sequencing of TCRB libraries was carried out on an Illumina MiSeq. Regarding the original processing steps: The proprietary platform of the kit vendor was used for demultiplexing, trimming and gene mapping. Not all clones reach the TCRdb copy of this immuneACCESS table, which keeps in-frame sequences only. Checked studies attribute under half of the gap to unresolved V genes and leave the rest unexplained. D and trimming come from the DNA, and the V and J calls and clone size come from that table. The sample has some 51,000 clones on record, over 75% of them singletons. Around 2% of the sample comes from the top ten.

Broad study findings and their caveats: PBMC samples for TCRB deep sequencing were selected based on availability. The authors stated that sample limitations prevented analyses of patient blood samples from being reproduced. Immune responses induced by the vaccine were seen in 90% to 95% of patients across multiple MHC alleles. Changes in the top peripheral T cell clonotypes picked up by TCRB sequencing did not appear to be linked to pseudoprogression.

Details on this clone: The antigen this receptor binds is unknown. Base qualities are not recorded, but no much larger clone differs from it by a single base.

This sample's time point label indicates: week 5, during vaccination. Each vaccine dose was 300 ug of a 20-mer mutant IDH1 peptide in Montanide, given subcutaneously with topical imiquimod. Donors had newly diagnosed WHO grade 3 or 4 IDH1-mutant astrocytomas with loss of nuclear ATRX. The samples were drawn from NOA16, a multicentre, single-arm, open-label phase I trial in Germany that tested a mutant IDH1 peptide vaccine in humans for the first time. Genomic DNA for TCRB sequencing was isolated from EDTA blood with the DNeasy Blood and Tissue Kit. The receptor chain draws on TRBV4-3 and TRBJ2-6; no confident D gene assignment can be made. The TCR originated in a woman between 35 and 50 years old with glioma. Sequences were derived from PBMCs, sampled from a glioma patient whose treatment included an IDH1 peptide vaccine. The encoded CDR3 is CASSQERQVGAVDPNVLTF. The base sequence is TGCGCCAGCAGCCAAGAAAGGCAGGTCGGTGCGGTGGACCCCAACGTCCTGACTTTC.